This T cell receptor beta chain was captured in a study of shared clonotypes between healthy human individuals. Only Caucasian adults living in Nashville, Tennessee served as donors. Every unsorted PBMC PCR replicate was loaded with around 290 ng DNA, 33,000 or so T cell genomes. Libraries were prepared by immunoSEQ multiplex PCR; TCRdb keeps only in-frame clonotypes and omits some of them. The sample lists some 92,000 clones, around 43% seen once, with less than 15% in the top ten. The CDR3 has 15 amino acids. In germline, CDR1 is SGHDN, CDR2 FVKESK. V was pared by 4 bases and J by 2 bases, with 15 bases between. Worth noting for this clone: One base away lies a much larger clone, so this may be a sequencing read error. At the DNA level, this CDR3 is encoded by other sequences in the same sample as well.

The material sequenced was PBMCs. The rearrangement joins TRBV14 to TRBJ2-7; D is perhaps TRBD1 (6 bases). This sequence was found in a woman in her 40s in good health. Some clones in this sample may be carry-over from other donors' samples. CDR3 coding DNA: TGTGCCAGCAGCCGGGGGCTAGGAATAGCCTACGAGCAGTACTTC. The encoded protein is CASSRGLGIAYEQYF.